One and the same sample provided the 5 T cell receptor beta chains below, sequenced in a study of blood T cells in healthy people across ages. With a J-beta primer mix and a sample-barcoded 5' primer, a second PCR ran 7 to 11 cycles. MiXCR, applied by TCRdb to the 5' RACE reads, yields one record per CDR3 protein. The sample includes some 550,000 distinct CDR3 sequences, about 45% seen only once; the top ten take 20% to 25%. Sequencing used blood. The receptors were sampled from a man older than 75 in good health.

V is TRBV9 and J is TRBJ2-5, with D maybe TRBD2 (6 bases). The germline V and J ends were trimmed by 3 bases and 7 bases, with 16 bases remaining between them. This CDR3 is 14 amino acids long. The germline V gene encodes CDR1 SGDLS and CDR2 YYNGEE. Here the CDR3 reads CASSDGYGGATQYF. In DNA form, the CDR3 reads TGTGCCAGCAGCGACGGTTACGGAGGGGCGACCCAGTACTTC. Looking up the rest from reference TRBV9 and TRBJ2-5 gives the full variable domain: DSGVTQTPKHLITATGQRVTLRCSPRSGDLSVYWYQQSLDQGLQFLIQYYNGEERAKGNILERFSAQQFPDLHSELNLSSLELGDSALYFCASSDGYGGATQYFGPGTRLLVL.

V and J are TRBV5-1 and TRBJ2-2; 8 bases agree with TRBD2. J lost 5 bases, V lost 4 bases, and 7 bases had no gene match. This CDR3 comprises 15 residues. CDR1 is SGHRS and CDR2 is YFSETQ in the germline V gene. The CDR3 here is CASSPGTSETGELFF. CDR3 nucleotide sequence: TGCGCCAGCAGCCCTGGGACTAGTGAGACCGGGGAGCTGTTTTTT.

This clonotype showed up just a few times. V gene TRBV6-5 combines with J gene TRBJ2-7; 14 positions agree with TRBD2. The junction had 8 bases not matched to a gene; V was cut back by 0 bases and J by 4 bases. Germline values: CDR1 MNHEY, CDR2 SVGAGI. The CDR3 contains 18 residues. The CDR3 DNA reads as TGTGCCAGCAGTTACTCGGGCGTGGGGACTAGCGGGAGTTACGAGCAGTACTTC. Translated: CASSYSGVGTSGSYEQYF.

The chain has TRBV20-1 and TRBJ1-6; D not resolved. The germline gives CDR1 DFQATT, CDR2 SNEGSKA (reference sequence). Trimming shortened V by 2 bases and J by 7 bases, and 21 bases separated the two germline ends. The CDR3 loop spans 17 amino acids. CDR3 DNA sequence: TGCAGTGCTAGATTCCCAACCCCAGGCCCGGGGAATTCACCCCTCCACTTT. Translation gives CSARFPTPGPGNSPLHF.

The chain uses TRBV20-1 and TRBJ2-2, with 10 nucleotides matching TRBD2. CDR1 is DFQATT, CDR2 SNEGSKA, per germline (reference sequence). The CDR3 is 17 residues long. The J segment lost 6 bases and the V segment lost 1 base, leaving 11 bases of the junction unmatched. The chain's CDR3 is CSARGLAGVTGAGELFF. In nucleotides, the CDR3 is TGCAGTGCTAGAGGCCTAGCGGGGGTAACCGGGGCCGGGGAGCTGTTTTTT.